The 13 T cell receptor beta chains in this list originate from one sample, sequenced in a study of memory CD4+ T cells and cytomegalovirus serostatus. Generated by immunoSEQ multiplex PCR, the TCRdb table keeps only in-frame clones and is missing some. This table has around 32,000 clones, roughly 80% appearing once. Single viable CD3+CD4+CD8-CD45RO+ cells were sorted as the memory CD4+ T cells. Sequenced material: memory CD4+ T cells from blood. Receptor source: an adult in good health and CMV-seronegative. Some clones in this sample may be carry-over from other donors' samples.

The chain recombines TRBV6-1 with TRBJ1-6, with D possibly TRBD1 on 5 matching bases. The CDR3 has 15 residues. Looked up from germline, CDR1 is MNHNS and CDR2 is SASEGT. The germline V and J ends were trimmed by 2 bases and 10 bases, with 15 bases remaining between them. The CDR3 bases are TGTGCCAGCAGTGAACACCCAGGGACTGGGTCACCCCTCCACTTT. Translated: CASSEHPGTGSPLHF.

This sequence joins TRBV29-1 and TRBJ2-7, with 12 bases that match TRBD1. The CDR3 consists of 14 residues. Germline lookup yields CDR1 SQVTM and CDR2 ANQGSEA. With V trimmed by 3 bases and J by 5 bases, 5 bases remained unmatched. The CDR3 DNA reads as TGCAGCGTTGAGGGGGGGACAGGGGGCGACGAGCAGTACTTC. This encodes CSVEGGTGGDEQYF.

The V and J genes are TRBV19 and TRBJ2-1; D may be TRBD1 (6 bases). CDR3 length: 16 residues. V lost 4 bases and J lost 8, with 21 bases in between. The germline gives CDR1 LNHDA, CDR2 SQIVND (reference sequence). In DNA form, the CDR3 reads TGTGCCAGTAGTACAATCCGGGATAGGGGGTCCTATGAGCAGTTCTTC. Its protein is CASSTIRDRGSYEQFF.

The rearrangement links TRBV5-1 to TRBJ1-3, with no clear D. The CDR3 loop spans 15 amino acids. V was pared by 5 bases and J by 2 bases, with 14 bases between. The germline gives CDR1 SGHRS, CDR2 YFSETQ. The CDR3 spells CASSLSSGAGNTIYF. CDR3 DNA: TGCGCCAGCAGTTTGTCATCTGGCGCTGGAAACACCATATATTTT. Full variable domain (outside the CDR3, taken from reference TRBV5-1 and TRBJ1-3): KAGVTQTPRYLIKTRGQQVTLSCSPISGHRSVSWYQQTPGQGLQFLFEYFSETQRNKGNFPGRFSGRQFSNSRSEMNVSTLELGDSALYLCASSLSSGAGNTIYFGEGSWLTVV.

The chain employs TRBV19 and TRBJ2-7; TRBD2 aligns across 10 bases. The V and J ends lost 4 bases and 6 bases, in that order; junction bases with no gene match: 6. There are 14 residues in the CDR3. Germline lookup yields CDR1 LNHDA and CDR2 SQIVND (reference sequence). CDR3: CASSTSGGASEQYF. In nucleotides, the CDR3 is TGTGCCAGTAGTACCAGCGGGGGGGCGAGCGAGCAGTACTTC.

The J gene is TRBJ2-2, the V gene TRBV11-2, with 9 bases identical to TRBD2. The CDR3 totals 15 residues. V was clipped by 4 bases and J by 7 bases; unmatched bases: 7. Germline V lookup: CDR1 SGHAT, CDR2 FQNNGV. The CDR3 DNA follows: TGTGCCAGCAGCTCCGCGCGGGGGGGCGTCGGGGAGCTGTTTTTT. This codes for CASSSARGGVGELFF.

The V gene is TRBV10-2, the J gene TRBJ2-2; 10 nucleotides agree with TRBD2. The junction had 11 bases not matched to a gene; V was cut back by 7 bases and J by 0 bases. Germline V gene lookup returns CDR1 WSHSY and CDR2 SAAADI. The CDR3 spans 18 residues. The CDR3 spells CASIPSGGPKTNTGELFF. CDR3 coding DNA: TGCGCCAGCATTCCTAGCGGGGGACCGAAGACGAACACCGGGGAGCTGTTTTTT.

V and J are TRBV6-1 and TRBJ2-2, with 8 bases matching TRBD2. Germline V gene data show CDR1 as MNHNS and CDR2 as SASEGT. Losses at the gene ends were 7 bases for V and 5 bases for J; bases not matched to a gene: 9. This CDR3 is 15 amino acids long. CDR3 sequence: CASIPGTSGTGELFF. In DNA form, the CDR3 reads TGTGCCAGCATCCCCGGGACTAGTGGAACCGGGGAGCTGTTTTTT.

The rearrangement joins TRBV6-1 to TRBJ2-3; TRBD2 might be the D (5 bases). The CDR3 runs 16 residues. CDR1 and CDR2 from the germline V gene are MNHNS and SASEGT. The ends were cut back, 2 bases at V and 6 bases at J, with 18 bases in the middle. The CDR3 nucleotides are TGTGCCAGCAGTGAAAATTACGGACTGCCGCCGGATACGCAGTATTTT. Protein product: CASSENYGLPPDTQYF.

There are a few counts of this clone. The chain recombines TRBV10-2 with TRBJ2-1; 10 nucleotides match TRBD1. CDR3 length: 16 residues. V was clipped by 3 bases and J by 4 bases; unmatched bases: 6. Germline V CDR1 and CDR2: WSHSY, SAAADI. The CDR3 reads CASSEGGDRGYNEQFF. As DNA, the CDR3 is TGCGCCAGCAGTGAAGGAGGGGACAGGGGATACAATGAGCAGTTCTTC.

This clone was counted between two and nine times. Additional DNA sequences in this sample encode the identical CDR3. V gene TRBV10-2 combines with J gene TRBJ1-5; no firm D call. The V end was cut by 5 bases, the J end by 5 bases, with 7 bases between. CDR3 length equals 12 residues. Per germline, CDR1 WSHSY and CDR2 SAAADI. DNA of the CDR3: TGCGCCAGCAGTAGAGTAGATCAGCCCCAGCATTTT. Amino acid sequence: CASSRVDQPQHF.

The V call is TRBV2, the J call TRBJ1-3; D may be TRBD1 (5 bases). The V gene's germline CDR1 is SNHLY and CDR2 FYNNEI. The CDR3 sequence is 16 residues long. V lost 4 bases, J lost 0 bases, and 13 bases lay in between. CDR3: CASSVRDGNSGNTIYF. The CDR3 nucleotides are TGTGCCAGCAGTGTCCGGGACGGAAACTCTGGAAACACCATATATTTT.

CDR3 DNA: TGTGCCAGCACCGGTGGAGGGGGTCAACCTGAAGCTTTCTTT. This translates into CASTGGGGQPEAFF. The chain recombines TRBV6-6 with TRBJ1-1, with a tentative D call TRBD1 (6 bases). Trimming pared 7 bases from V and 6 bases from J, leaving 18 bases between. The CDR3 has 14 residues. Germline CDR1 is MNHNY and CDR2 is SVGAGI (reference sequence).